The TCR beta chain under discussion was sequenced for a study of cytomegalovirus exposure and HLA in healthy donors. Study background: Earlier findings included some 120 million unique TCR beta sequences obtained from about 170 million T cells.

On this clone itself: No antigen is known for it.

This CDR3 is 13 amino acids long. V shed 4 bases and J 5 bases; nucleotides not matched to a gene: 3. Germline V gives CDR1 LNHDA, CDR2 SQIVND (reference sequence). Points from the study as a whole: An analysis done earlier found most TCR beta V segments productive about 90% or about 30% of the time.

The PCR used 60 Vbeta and 13 Jbeta primers. TCRdb's table, derived via immunoSEQ multiplex PCR, lists solely in-frame clones and lacks some. The sample holds more than 85,000 clones; less than 85% are singletons and the top ten take around an eighth. The rearrangement joins TRBV19 to TRBJ2-5; 8 bases are shared with TRBD2. The sequence was collected from a man aged 30 to 39 in good health and CMV-seropositive. The sequenced sample consisted of PBMCs. The CDR3 loop is CASSRTSWETQYF. The CDR3 DNA sequence: TGTGCCAGTAGTAGGACTAGCTGGGAGACCCAGTACTTC.